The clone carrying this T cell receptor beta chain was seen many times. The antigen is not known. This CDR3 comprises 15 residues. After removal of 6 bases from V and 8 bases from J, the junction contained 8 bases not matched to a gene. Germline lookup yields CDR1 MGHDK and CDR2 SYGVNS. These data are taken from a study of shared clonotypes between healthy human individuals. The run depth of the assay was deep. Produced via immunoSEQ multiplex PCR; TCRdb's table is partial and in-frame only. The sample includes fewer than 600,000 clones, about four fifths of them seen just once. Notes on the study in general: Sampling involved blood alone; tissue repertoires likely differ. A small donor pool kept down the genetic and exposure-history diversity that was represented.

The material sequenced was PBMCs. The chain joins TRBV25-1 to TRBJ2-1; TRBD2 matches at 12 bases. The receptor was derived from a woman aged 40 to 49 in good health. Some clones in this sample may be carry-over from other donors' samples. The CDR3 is CASRTTSGSTDEQFF. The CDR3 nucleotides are TGTGCCAGCAGAACGACTAGCGGGAGTACGGATGAGCAGTTCTTC.